These T cell receptor beta chains were read from a single sample in a study of T cell changes during pregnancy in multiple sclerosis. The assay was immunoSEQ multiplex PCR, and TCRdb's table has in-frame clones only and misses some. Among approximately 63,000 clones listed, more than 85% were seen once. The material sequenced was CD8+ T cells from peripheral blood mononuclear cells, taken in the third trimester of pregnancy. These receptors came from a female donor with multiple sclerosis, enrolled in a pregnancy study. CDR3s include the opening cysteine and the closing phenylalanine or tryptophan. The D gene is left open where the match is weak. Size values are once, few and many counts, or a class for expanded clones, and some rows have none.

v_gene: TRBV27; j_gene: TRBJ2-5; d_gene: TRBD2; abundance: NA; CDR3aa: CASSSGTRQETQYF; CDR3nt: TGTGCCAGCAGTTCCGGGACTAGACAAGAGACCCAGTACTTC
v_gene: TRBV4-1; j_gene: TRBJ2-5; d_gene: TRBD1; abundance: NA; CDR3aa: CASRTGEETQYF; CDR3nt: TGCGCCAGTCGGACAGGGGAAGAGACCCAGTACTTC
v_gene: TRBV6-5; j_gene: TRBJ1-1; d_gene: TRBD1; abundance: NA; CDR3aa: CASSYAGGNTEAFF; CDR3nt: TGTGCCAGCAGTTATGCAGGGGGCAACACTGAAGCTTTCTTT
v_gene: TRBV4-3; j_gene: TRBJ2-7; d_gene: TRBD2; abundance: NA; CDR3aa: CASSPLTLAGDPYEQYF; CDR3nt: TGCGCCAGCAGCCCTCTCACCCTAGCGGGGGACCCCTACGAGCAGTACTTC
v_gene: TRBV19; j_gene: TRBJ2-2; d_gene: NA; abundance: NA; CDR3aa: CASSIDRDSWGTGELFF; CDR3nt: TGTGCCAGTAGTATAGATCGGGACTCGTGGGGCACCGGGGAGCTGTTTTTT
v_gene: TRBV19; j_gene: TRBJ1-1; d_gene: TRBD1; abundance: NA; CDR3aa: CASSMDRGHSTEAFF; CDR3nt: TGTGCCAGTAGTATGGACAGGGGGCATAGCACTGAAGCTTTCTTT
v_gene: TRBV4-3; j_gene: TRBJ2-7; d_gene: TRBD2; abundance: NA; CDR3aa: CASSQDWTSGTSYEQYF; CDR3nt: TGCGCCAGCAGCCAAGATTGGACTAGCGGGACCTCCTACGAGCAGTACTTC
v_gene: TRBV27; j_gene: TRBJ1-5; d_gene: NA; abundance: NA; CDR3aa: CASSLMSGNNQPQHF; CDR3nt: TGTGCCAGCAGTTTAATGTCAGGGAACAATCAGCCCCAGCATTTT
v_gene: TRBV7-9; j_gene: TRBJ1-5; d_gene: TRBD1; abundance: NA; CDR3aa: CASSSSGGTGMDQPQHF; CDR3nt: TGTGCCAGCAGCTCCTCAGGGGGGACAGGGATGGACCAGCCCCAGCATTTT
v_gene: TRBV28; j_gene: TRBJ2-3; d_gene: TRBD2; abundance: NA; CDR3aa: CASNQLAGGPGTDTQYF; CDR3nt: TGTGCCTCCAACCAACTAGCGGGAGGGCCCGGCACAGATACGCAGTATTTT
v_gene: TRBV4-1; j_gene: TRBJ1-1; d_gene: TRBD1; abundance: NA; CDR3aa: CASSRGQGLMNTEAFF; CDR3nt: TGCGCCAGCAGCCGGGGACAGGGGTTAATGAACACTGAAGCTTTCTTT
v_gene: TRBV5-6; j_gene: TRBJ1-1; d_gene: NA; abundance: NA; CDR3aa: CASSTTPYNTEAFF; CDR3nt: TGTGCCAGCAGCACGACACCATATAACACTGAAGCTTTCTTT
v_gene: TRBV29-1; j_gene: TRBJ2-3; d_gene: TRBD2; abundance: NA; CDR3aa: CSVEGLGGTDTQYF; CDR3nt: TGCAGCGTAGAGGGACTAGGGGGGACAGATACGCAGTATTTT
v_gene: TRBV10-3; j_gene: TRBJ2-6; d_gene: NA; abundance: NA; CDR3aa: CAISPGACIQSRANVLTF; CDR3nt: TGTGCCATCAGTCCTGGGGCCTGTATACAAAGTCGGGCCAACGTCCTGACTTTC
v_gene: TRBV10-3; j_gene: TRBJ2-7; d_gene: TRBD2; abundance: NA; CDR3aa: CATSLSGSSYEQYF; CDR3nt: TGTGCCACCTCACTTAGCGGGAGCTCCTACGAGCAGTACTTC
v_gene: TRBV11-2; j_gene: TRBJ2-7; d_gene: TRBD1; abundance: NA; CDR3aa: CASSLAPGGHEQYF; CDR3nt: TGTGCCAGCAGCTTAGCTCCAGGGGGCCACGAGCAGTACTTC
v_gene: TRBV6-1; j_gene: TRBJ2-7; d_gene: TRBD1; abundance: NA; CDR3aa: CASSRYRGPPYEQYF; CDR3nt: TGTGCCAGCAGTAGATACAGGGGTCCCCCCTACGAGCAGTACTTC
v_gene: TRBV18; j_gene: TRBJ1-1; d_gene: TRBD1; abundance: NA; CDR3aa: CASSPGEGARTLEAFF; CDR3nt: TGTGCCAGCTCACCGGGTGAGGGGGCTCGCACGCTCGAAGCTTTCTTT
v_gene: TRBV28; j_gene: TRBJ1-5; d_gene: NA; abundance: once; CDR3aa: CASSARQGNQPQHF; CDR3nt: TGTGCCAGCAGCGCCCGACAGGGCAATCAGCCCCAGCATTTT
v_gene: TRBV13; j_gene: TRBJ1-2; d_gene: NA; abundance: NA; CDR3aa: CASSEGGGEAGYTF; CDR3nt: TGTGCCAGCAGCGAGGGAGGGGGGGAGGCTGGCTACACCTTC
v_gene: TRBV15; j_gene: TRBJ2-2; d_gene: TRBD2; abundance: NA; CDR3aa: CATSPEPGLAGRGELFF; CDR3nt: TGTGCCACCAGCCCCGAGCCGGGACTAGCGGGACGGGGGGAGCTGTTTTTT
v_gene: TRBV15; j_gene: TRBJ2-7; d_gene: NA; abundance: NA; CDR3aa: CATSATTTSSYEQYF; CDR3nt: TGTGCCACCAGCGCCACGACAACCAGCTCCTACGAGCAGTACTTC
v_gene: TRBV4-1; j_gene: TRBJ2-1; d_gene: TRBD2; abundance: NA; CDR3aa: CASSHNRLAGDYNEQFF; CDR3nt: TGCGCCAGCAGCCACAACAGACTAGCGGGAGATTACAATGAGCAGTTCTTC
v_gene: TRBV19; j_gene: TRBJ2-7; d_gene: TRBD2; abundance: NA; CDR3aa: CASRVGSGATYEQYF; CDR3nt: TGTGCCAGTAGGGTGGGTAGCGGGGCTACCTACGAGCAGTACTTC
v_gene: TRBV28; j_gene: TRBJ2-5; d_gene: TRBD2; abundance: NA; CDR3aa: CASSALPRTSEQETQYF; CDR3nt: TGTGCCAGCAGTGCTTTGCCTAGGACTAGCGAACAAGAGACCCAGTACTTC
v_gene: TRBV15; j_gene: TRBJ1-1; d_gene: NA; abundance: NA; CDR3aa: CATSGERDTEAFF; CDR3nt: TGTGCCACCAGCGGCGAACGGGACACTGAAGCTTTCTTT
v_gene: TRBV7-9; j_gene: TRBJ2-1; d_gene: TRBD2; abundance: NA; CDR3aa: CASRQSGSSYNEQFF; CDR3nt: TGTGCCAGCAGACAGAGCGGGAGCTCCTACAATGAGCAGTTCTTC
v_gene: TRBV11-2; j_gene: TRBJ2-5; d_gene: TRBD2; abundance: NA; CDR3aa: CASSSIGSLAGVEETQYF; CDR3nt: TGTGCCAGCAGCTCTATTGGGTCACTAGCGGGAGTGGAAGAGACCCAGTACTTC
v_gene: TRBV28; j_gene: TRBJ1-5; d_gene: NA; abundance: NA; CDR3aa: CASSPITTGPYQPQHF; CDR3nt: TGTGCCAGCAGCCCAATTACGACAGGACCGTATCAGCCCCAGCATTTT
v_gene: TRBV5-5; j_gene: TRBJ2-1; d_gene: TRBD1; abundance: NA; CDR3aa: CASSQRDSLRTLGGEQFF; CDR3nt: TGTGCCAGCAGCCAGAGGGACAGCCTGAGGACCCTAGGGGGTGAGCAGTTCTTC
v_gene: TRBV11-2; j_gene: TRBJ1-5; d_gene: TRBD1; abundance: NA; CDR3aa: CASSYGTGTQPQHF; CDR3nt: TGTGCCAGCAGCTATGGGACAGGCACACAGCCCCAGCATTTT
v_gene: TRBV9; j_gene: TRBJ1-6; d_gene: NA; abundance: NA; CDR3aa: CASSGRGPPLHF; CDR3nt: TGTGCCAGCAGCGGGCGCGGGCCACCCCTCCACTTT
v_gene: TRBV29-1; j_gene: TRBJ1-1; d_gene: NA; abundance: NA; CDR3aa: CSGVGGSNTEAFF; CDR3nt: TGCAGCGGGGTTGGGGGCTCGAACACTGAAGCTTTCTTT
v_gene: TRBV9; j_gene: TRBJ1-2; d_gene: TRBD1; abundance: NA; CDR3aa: CASRGQGNYGYTF; CDR3nt: TGTGCCAGCAGGGGACAGGGAAACTATGGCTACACCTTC
v_gene: TRBV2; j_gene: TRBJ1-2; d_gene: NA; abundance: NA; CDR3aa: CASTDVVGVPLYGYTF; CDR3nt: TGTGCCAGTACAGACGTTGTAGGGGTCCCACTCTATGGCTACACCTTC